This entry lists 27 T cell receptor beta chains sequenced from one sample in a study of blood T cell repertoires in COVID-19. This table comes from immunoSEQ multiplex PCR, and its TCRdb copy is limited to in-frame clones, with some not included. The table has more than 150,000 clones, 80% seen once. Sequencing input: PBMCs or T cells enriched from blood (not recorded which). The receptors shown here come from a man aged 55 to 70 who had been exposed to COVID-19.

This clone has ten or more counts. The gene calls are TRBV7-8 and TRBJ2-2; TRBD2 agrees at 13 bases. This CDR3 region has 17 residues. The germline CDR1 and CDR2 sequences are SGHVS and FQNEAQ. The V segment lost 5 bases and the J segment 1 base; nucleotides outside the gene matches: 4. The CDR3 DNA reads TGTGCCAGCAGCCGGGGACTAGCGGGACAGAACACCGGGGAGCTGTTTTTT. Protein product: CASSRGLAGQNTGELFF.

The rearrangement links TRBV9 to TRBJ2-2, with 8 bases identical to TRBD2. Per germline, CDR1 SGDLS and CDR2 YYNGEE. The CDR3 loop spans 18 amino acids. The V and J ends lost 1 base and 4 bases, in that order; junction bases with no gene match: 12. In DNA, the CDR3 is TGTGCCAGCAGCGTACAAGCGGGAGACCAGGGGACCACCGGGGAGCTGTTTTTT. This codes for CASSVQAGDQGTTGELFF.

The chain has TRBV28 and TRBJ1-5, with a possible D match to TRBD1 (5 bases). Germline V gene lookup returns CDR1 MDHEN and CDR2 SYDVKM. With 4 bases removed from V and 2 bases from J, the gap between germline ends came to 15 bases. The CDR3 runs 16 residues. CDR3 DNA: TGTGCCAGCAGTTACTCCGGGGGTCGTGGCAATCAGCCCCAGCATTTT. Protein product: CASSYSGGRGNQPQHF. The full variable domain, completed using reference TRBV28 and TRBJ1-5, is DVKVTQSSRYLVKRTGEKVFLECVQDMDHENMFWYRQDPGLGLRLIYFSYDVKMKEKGDIPEGYSVSREKKERFSLILESASTNQTSMYLCASSYSGGRGNQPQHFGDGTRLSIL.

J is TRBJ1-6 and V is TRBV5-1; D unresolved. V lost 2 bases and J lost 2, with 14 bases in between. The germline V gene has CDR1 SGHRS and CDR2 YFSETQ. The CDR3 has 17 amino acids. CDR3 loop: CASSFGSNDAYNSPLHF. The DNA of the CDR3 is TGCGCCAGCAGCTTTGGCTCGAATGATGCCTATAATTCACCCCTCCACTTT. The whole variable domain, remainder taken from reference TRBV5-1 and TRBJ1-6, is KAGVTQTPRYLIKTRGQQVTLSCSPISGHRSVSWYQQTPGQGLQFLFEYFSETQRNKGNFPGRFSGRQFSNSRSEMNVSTLELGDSALYLCASSFGSNDAYNSPLHFGNGTRLTVT.

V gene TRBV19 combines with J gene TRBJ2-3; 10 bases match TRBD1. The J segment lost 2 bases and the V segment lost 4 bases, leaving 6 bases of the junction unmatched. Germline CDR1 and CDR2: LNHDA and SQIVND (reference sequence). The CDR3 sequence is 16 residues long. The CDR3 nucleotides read TGTGCCAGTAGTAGGGGACAGGGGACGTTCACAGATACGCAGTATTTT. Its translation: CASSRGQGTFTDTQYF.

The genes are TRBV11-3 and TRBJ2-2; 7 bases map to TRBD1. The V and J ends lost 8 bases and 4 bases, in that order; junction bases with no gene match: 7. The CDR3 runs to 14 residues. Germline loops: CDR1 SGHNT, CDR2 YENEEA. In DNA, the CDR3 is TGTGCCAGCGCGGCAGGGGGTATCACCGGGGAGCTGTTTTTT. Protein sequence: CASAAGGITGELFF.

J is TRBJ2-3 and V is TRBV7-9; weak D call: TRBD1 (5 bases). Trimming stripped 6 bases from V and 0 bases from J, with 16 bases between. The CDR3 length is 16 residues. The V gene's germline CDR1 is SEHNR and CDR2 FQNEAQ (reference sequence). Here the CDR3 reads CASRETAALSTDTQYF. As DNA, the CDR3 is TGTGCCAGCAGGGAGACAGCTGCCCTAAGCACAGATACGCAGTATTTT.

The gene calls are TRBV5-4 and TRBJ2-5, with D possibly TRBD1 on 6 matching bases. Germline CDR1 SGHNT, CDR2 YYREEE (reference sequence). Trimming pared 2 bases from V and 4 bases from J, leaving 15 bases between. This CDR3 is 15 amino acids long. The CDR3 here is CASSFPTGWGETQYF. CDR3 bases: TGTGCCAGCAGCTTTCCGACAGGATGGGGAGAGACCCAGTACTTC.

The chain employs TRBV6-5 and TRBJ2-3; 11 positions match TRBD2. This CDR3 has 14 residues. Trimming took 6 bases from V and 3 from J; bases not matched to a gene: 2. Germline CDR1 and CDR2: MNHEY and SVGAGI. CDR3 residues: CASSSSGRTDTQYF. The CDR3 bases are TGTGCCAGCAGCTCTAGCGGGAGGACAGATACGCAGTATTTT.

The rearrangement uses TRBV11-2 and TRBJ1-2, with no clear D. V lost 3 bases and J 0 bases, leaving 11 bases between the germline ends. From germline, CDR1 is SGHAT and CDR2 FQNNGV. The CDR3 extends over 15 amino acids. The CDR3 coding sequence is TGTGCCAGCAGCTTGGCTTTAGGAGCTAACTATGGCTACACCTTC. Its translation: CASSLALGANYGYTF.

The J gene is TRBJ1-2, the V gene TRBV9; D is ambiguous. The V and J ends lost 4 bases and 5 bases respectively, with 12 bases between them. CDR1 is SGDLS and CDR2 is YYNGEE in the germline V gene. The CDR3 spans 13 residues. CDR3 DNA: TGTGCCAGCAGCCCCAGTGTCGGGTATGGCTACACCTTC. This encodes CASSPSVGYGYTF.

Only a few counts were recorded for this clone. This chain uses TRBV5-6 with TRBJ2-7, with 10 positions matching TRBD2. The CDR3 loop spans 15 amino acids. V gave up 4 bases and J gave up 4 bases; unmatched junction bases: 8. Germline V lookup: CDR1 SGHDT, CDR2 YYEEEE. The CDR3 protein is CASSSQREGLYEQYF. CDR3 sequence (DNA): TGTGCCAGCAGCAGCCAGCGGGAGGGCCTATACGAGCAGTACTTC.

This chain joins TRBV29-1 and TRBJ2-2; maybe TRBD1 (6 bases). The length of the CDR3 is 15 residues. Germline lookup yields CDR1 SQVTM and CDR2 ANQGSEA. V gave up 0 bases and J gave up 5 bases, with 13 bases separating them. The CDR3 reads CSVEDKQGGTGELFF. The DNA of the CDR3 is TGCAGCGTTGAAGATAAACAGGGTGGGACCGGGGAGCTGTTTTTT.

The CDR3 DNA reads as TGTGCCAGCAGCCACAGGACAAAACCCGTTCCTCCTCCAAAACTGTTTTTT. Protein sequence: CASSHRTKPVPPPKLFF. The chain combines TRBV7-3 with TRBJ1-4; D is possibly TRBD1 (5 bases). There are 17 residues in the CDR3. CDR1 is SGHTA and CDR2 is FQGTGA in the germline V gene. The V end lost 5 bases, the J end lost 10 bases, and 26 bases lay between the germline ends.

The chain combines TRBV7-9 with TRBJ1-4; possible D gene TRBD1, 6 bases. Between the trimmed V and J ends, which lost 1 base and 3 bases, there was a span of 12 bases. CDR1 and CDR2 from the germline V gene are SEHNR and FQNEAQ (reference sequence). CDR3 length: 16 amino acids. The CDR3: CASSLGDGGPNEKLFF. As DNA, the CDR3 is TGTGCCAGCAGCTTAGGTGATGGGGGCCCTAATGAAAAACTGTTTTTT.

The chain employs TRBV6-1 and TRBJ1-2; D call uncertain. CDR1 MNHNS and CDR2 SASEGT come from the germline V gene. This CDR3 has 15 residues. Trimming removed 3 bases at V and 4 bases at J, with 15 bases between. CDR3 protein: CASSERGQLGYGYTF. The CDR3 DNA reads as TGTGCCAGCAGTGAGCGAGGGCAGCTAGGCTATGGCTACACCTTC.

CDR3 sequence: CASSRTLENTEAFF. In DNA form, the CDR3 reads TGTGCCAGCAGCCGAACGTTAGAGAACACTGAAGCTTTCTTT. V usage is TRBV7-9 and J usage is TRBJ1-1, with D unclear. Germline assignment: CDR1 SEHNR and CDR2 FQNEAQ (reference sequence). V was trimmed by 5 bases and J by 1 base, leaving 11 bases between them. The CDR3 length is 14 residues.

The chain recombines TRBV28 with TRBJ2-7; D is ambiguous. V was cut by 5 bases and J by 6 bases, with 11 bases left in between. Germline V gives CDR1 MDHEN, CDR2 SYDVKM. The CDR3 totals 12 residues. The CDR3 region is CASSPYYGEQYF. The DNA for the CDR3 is TGTGCCAGCAGTCCATATTACGGCGAGCAGTACTTC.

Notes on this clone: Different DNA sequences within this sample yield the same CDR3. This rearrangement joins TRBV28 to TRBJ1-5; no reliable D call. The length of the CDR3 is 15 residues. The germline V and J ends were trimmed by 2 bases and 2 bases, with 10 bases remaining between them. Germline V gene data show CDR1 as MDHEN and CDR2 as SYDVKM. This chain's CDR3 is CASSLGGGGNQPQHF. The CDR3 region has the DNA TGTGCCAGCAGTTTAGGAGGTGGGGGCAATCAGCCCCAGCATTTT.

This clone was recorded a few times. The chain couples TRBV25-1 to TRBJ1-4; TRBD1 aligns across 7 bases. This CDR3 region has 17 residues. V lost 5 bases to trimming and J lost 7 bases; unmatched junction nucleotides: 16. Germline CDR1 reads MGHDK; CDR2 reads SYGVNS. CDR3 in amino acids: CASSKAGPHRGGEKLFF. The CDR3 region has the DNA TGTGCCAGCAGTAAGGCTGGCCCCCACAGGGGAGGTGAAAAACTGTTTTTT.

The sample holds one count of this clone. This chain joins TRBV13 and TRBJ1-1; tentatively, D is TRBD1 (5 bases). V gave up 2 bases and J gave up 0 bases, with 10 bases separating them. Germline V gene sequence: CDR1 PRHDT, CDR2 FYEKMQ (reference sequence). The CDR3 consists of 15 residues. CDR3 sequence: CASSLRQGMNTEAFF. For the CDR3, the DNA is TGTGCCAGCAGCTTACGTCAGGGTATGAACACTGAAGCTTTCTTT.

In nucleotides, the CDR3 is TGTGCCAGCCTTCTACAGGGGAGCACTGAAGCTTTCTTT. The encoded protein is CASLLQGSTEAFF. The J gene is TRBJ1-1, the V gene TRBV2, with 7 bases lining up with TRBD1. The germline gives CDR1 SNHLY, CDR2 FYNNEI. The trim removed 8 bases at V and 4 bases at J, leaving 7 bases unmatched. This CDR3 is built from 13 residues.

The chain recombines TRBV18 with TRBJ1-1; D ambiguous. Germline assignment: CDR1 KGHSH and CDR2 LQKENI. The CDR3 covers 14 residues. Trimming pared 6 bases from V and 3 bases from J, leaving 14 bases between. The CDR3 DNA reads TGTGCCAGCTCGGCGGCCGGAGCTGACACTGAAGCTTTCTTT. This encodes CASSAAGADTEAFF.

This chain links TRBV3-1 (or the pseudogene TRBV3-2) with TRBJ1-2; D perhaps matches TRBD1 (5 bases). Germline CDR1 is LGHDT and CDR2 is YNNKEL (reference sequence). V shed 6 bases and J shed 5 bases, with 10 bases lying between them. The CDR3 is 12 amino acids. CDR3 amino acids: CASSSGLYGYTF. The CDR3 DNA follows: TGTGCCAGCAGTTCAGGGCTGTATGGCTACACCTTC.

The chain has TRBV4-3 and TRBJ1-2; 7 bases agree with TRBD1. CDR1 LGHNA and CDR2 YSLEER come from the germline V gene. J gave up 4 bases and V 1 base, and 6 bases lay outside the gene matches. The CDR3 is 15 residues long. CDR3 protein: CASSQGTGDSYGYTF. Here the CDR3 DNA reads TGCGCCAGCAGCCAAGGTACAGGGGATTCCTATGGCTACACCTTC.

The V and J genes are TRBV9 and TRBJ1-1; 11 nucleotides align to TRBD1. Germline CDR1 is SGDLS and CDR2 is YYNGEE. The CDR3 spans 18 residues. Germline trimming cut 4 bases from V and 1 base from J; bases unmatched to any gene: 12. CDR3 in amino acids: CASSPFPGTGGQNTEAFF. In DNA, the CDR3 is TGTGCCAGCAGCCCTTTCCCCGGGACAGGGGGACAGAACACTGAAGCTTTCTTT.

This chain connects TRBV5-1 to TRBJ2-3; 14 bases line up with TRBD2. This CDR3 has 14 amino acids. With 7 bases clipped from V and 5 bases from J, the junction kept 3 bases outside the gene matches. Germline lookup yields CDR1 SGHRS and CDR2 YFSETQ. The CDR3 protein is CASVTSGRGDTQYF. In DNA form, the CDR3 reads TGCGCCAGCGTGACTAGCGGGAGGGGAGATACGCAGTATTTT.